The 24 T cell receptor beta chains presented below share a single source sample, sequenced in a study of shared clonotypes between healthy human individuals. Using immunoSEQ multiplex PCR, the repertoire was profiled, and TCRdb retains in-frame clones only, with some absent. The sample has 2 million to 3 million clones; 93% are singletons. Sequencing used naive CD4+ T cells from PBMCs. Subset given: CD45RA+ positively selected. These receptors originate from a man aged 18 to 30 in good health. Some clones in this sample may be carry-over from other donors' samples.

The chain employs TRBV5-8 and TRBJ2-3, with TRBD1 matching 7 bases. Germline V gives CDR1 SGHTS, CDR2 YDEGEE. This CDR3 contains 13 residues. V shed 4 bases, J shed 4 bases, and the junction held 3 bases outside the gene matches. As DNA, the CDR3 is TGTGCCAGCAGCAATAGGGGGCCAGATACGCAGTATTTT. Its protein product is CASSNRGPDTQYF. The full variable domain, in which reference TRBV5-8 and TRBJ2-3 provide the parts outside the CDR3, is EAGVTQSPTHLIKTRGQQATLRCSPISGHTSVYWYQQALGLGLQFLLWYDEGEERNRGNFPPRFSGRQFPNYSSELNVNALELEDSALYLCASSNRGPDTQYFGPGTRLTVL.

A few counts support this clone. The same CDR3 can be traced to other DNA sequences in this sample. The chain carries TRBV5-1 and TRBJ1-2, with 7 bases matching TRBD1. The V gene end was trimmed by 0 bases and the J gene end by 6 bases; junction bases not matched to a gene: 2. CDR1 is SGHRS, CDR2 YFSETQ, per germline. The CDR3 runs 13 residues. DNA for the CDR3: TGCGCCAGCAGCTTGGGTCAGGGGGATGGCTACACCTTC. Translating it yields CASSLGQGDGYTF.

The chain joins TRBV27 to TRBJ2-6, with D possibly being TRBD1 or TRBD2 (7 bases each). The germline CDR1 and CDR2 sequences are MNHEY and SMNVEV (reference sequence). Deletions cut 5 bases from V and 0 bases from J, with 17 bases between. The CDR3 spans 18 residues. Here the CDR3 DNA reads TGTGCCAGCAGTGTCCCCCAGGGGGGGAGCTCTGGGGCCAACGTCCTGACTTTC. Residues: CASSVPQGGSSGANVLTF. The full variable domain, with the rest looked up from reference TRBV27 and TRBJ2-6, is EAQVTQNPRYLITVTGKKLTVTCSQNMNHEYMSWYRQDPGLGLRQIYYSMNVEVTDKGDVPEGYKVSRKEKRNFPLILESPSPNQTSLYFCASSVPQGGSSGANVLTFGAGSRLTVL.

The CDR3 is CASRRGPEGRKLFF. The CDR3 coding sequence is TGTGCCAGCAGACGGGGGCCGGAAGGCAGGAAACTGTTTTTT. The chain recombines TRBV6-5 with TRBJ1-4, with a weak D call TRBD1 (6 bases). Germline CDR1 and CDR2: MNHEY and SVGAGI. V was trimmed by 6 bases and J by 11 bases, leaving 19 bases between them. The CDR3 sequence is 14 residues long.

The chain carries TRBV5-6 and TRBJ2-3, with TRBD2 matching over 13 bases. The CDR3 is 18 amino acids. Losses at the gene ends were 5 bases for V and 0 bases for J; bases not matched to a gene: 9. Germline V lookup: CDR1 SGHDT, CDR2 YYEEEE. CDR3: CASSLLAGGGVSTDTQYF. CDR3 nucleotides: TGTGCCAGCAGTCTACTAGCGGGAGGGGGAGTTAGCACAGATACGCAGTATTTT.

The J gene is TRBJ2-2, the V gene TRBV11-2, with 12 bases lining up with TRBD2. Germline CDR1 reads SGHAT; CDR2 reads FQNNGV. This CDR3 region has 19 residues. The V and J ends lost 1 base and 6 bases, in that order; junction bases with no gene match: 12. The CDR3 is CASSLVWLAGGLGAGELFF. In nucleotides, the CDR3 is TGTGCCAGCAGCTTAGTCTGGCTAGCGGGAGGGTTAGGCGCCGGGGAGCTGTTTTTT. Complete variable domain (other parts from reference TRBV11-2 and TRBJ2-2): EAGVAQSPRYKIIEKRQSVAFWCNPISGHATLYWYQQILGQGPKLLIQFQNNGVVDDSQLPKDRFSAERLKGVDSTLKIQPAKLEDSAVYLCASSLVWLAGGLGAGELFFGEGSRLTVL.

The V gene is TRBV5-1, the J gene TRBJ2-6; no firm D call. Between the trimmed V and J ends, which lost 2 bases and 0 bases, there was a span of 6 bases. CDR1 and CDR2 (germline): SGHRS, YFSETQ. This CDR3 is built from 15 residues. The CDR3 DNA sequence: TGCGCCAGCAGCTTTAGCAGCTCTGGGGCCAACGTCCTGACTTTC. Encoded protein: CASSFSSSGANVLTF. Combining the CDR3 with reference TRBV5-1 and TRBJ2-6 gives the whole variable domain KAGVTQTPRYLIKTRGQQVTLSCSPISGHRSVSWYQQTPGQGLQFLFEYFSETQRNKGNFPGRFSGRQFSNSRSEMNVSTLELGDSALYLCASSFSSSGANVLTFGAGSRLTVL.

The chain links TRBV5-5 to TRBJ1-3; 9 bases agree with TRBD1. The CDR3 loop spans 13 amino acids. The trim removed 7 bases at V and 2 bases at J, leaving 1 base unmatched. Germline CDR1 SGHKS, CDR2 YYEKEE (reference sequence). The CDR3 loop is CASWDRAGNTIYF. CDR3 in DNA: TGTGCCAGCTGGGACAGGGCTGGAAACACCATATATTTT. The entire variable domain, with the rest obtained from reference TRBV5-5 and TRBJ1-3, is as follows: DAGVTQSPTHLIKTRGQQVTLRCSPISGHKSVSWYQQVLGQGPQFIFQYYEKEERGRGNFPDRFSARQFPNYSSELNVNALLLGDSALYLCASWDRAGNTIYFGEGSWLTVV.

Written as DNA, the CDR3 is TGCGCCAGCAGCTTGGGAGCGGGAGGGCTCCGTTCACCCCTCCACTTT. Translating it yields CASSLGAGGLRSPLHF. The rearrangement links TRBV5-1 to TRBJ1-6; D not resolved. The CDR3 has 16 amino acids. Per germline, CDR1 SGHRS and CDR2 YFSETQ. V lost 0 bases and J lost 9, with 16 bases in between.

V and J are TRBV2 and TRBJ2-7, with 11 bases that match TRBD2. The CDR3 runs to 16 residues. Germline CDR1 SNHLY, CDR2 FYNNEI. The V gene end was trimmed by 3 bases and the J gene end by 5 bases; junction bases not matched to a gene: 9. The CDR3 is CASSDTSGRLGHEQYF. CDR3 sequence (DNA): TGTGCCAGCAGTGACACTAGCGGGAGATTAGGCCACGAGCAGTACTTC.

J is TRBJ2-7 and V is TRBV7-2, with D unresolved. Trimming cost V 6 bases and J 1 base, with 10 bases left between them. This CDR3 comprises 13 residues. Germline CDR1 reads SGHTA; CDR2 reads FQGNSA. The CDR3 DNA sequence: TGTGCCAGCAGTTGGGCACCATCCTACGAGCAGTACTTC. Its protein is CASSWAPSYEQYF.

V and J are TRBV7-3 and TRBJ2-3, with D possibly being TRBD1 or TRBD2 (5 bases each). Germline V gene lookup returns CDR1 SGHTA and CDR2 FQGTGA. The CDR3 has 17 residues. The ends were cut back, 2 bases at V and 0 bases at J, with 15 bases in the middle. The CDR3 coding sequence is TGTGCCAGCAGCTTAGTCGGGGACCAGCCCAGCACAGATACGCAGTATTTT. Translation: CASSLVGDQPSTDTQYF.

This chain joins TRBV4-1 and TRBJ2-7; tentatively, D is TRBD1 or TRBD2 (5 bases each). Germline values: CDR1 MGHRA, CDR2 YSYEKL. V gave up 0 bases and J gave up 4 bases, with 19 bases separating them. The CDR3 sequence is 17 residues long. CDR3 nucleotide sequence: TGCGCCAGCAGCCAAGACGGGACCAGGTCCTCTCCTTACGAGCAGTACTTC. Protein: CASSQDGTRSSPYEQYF.

As for this clone: Other DNA sequences in the same sample also yield this CDR3. This chain links TRBV5-1 with TRBJ2-5; unclear D gene. V was shortened by 0 bases and J by 2 bases, with 11 bases between the two germline ends. Germline CDR1 and CDR2: SGHRS and YFSETQ. The CDR3 runs 15 residues. As DNA, the CDR3 is TGCGCCAGCAGCTTGGGGAGTTCGGGTCAAGAGACCCAGTACTTC. Translated: CASSLGSSGQETQYF.

The chain combines TRBV5-1 with TRBJ1-4; 7 bases match TRBD1. V shed 2 bases and J 13 bases; nucleotides not matched to a gene: 8. CDR3 length: 13 residues. CDR1 is SGHRS and CDR2 is YFSETQ in the germline V gene. The CDR3 DNA reads as TGCGCCAGCAGCTTAGAGGGGGCGCCGGTACTGTTTTTT. Translating gives CASSLEGAPVLFF.

About this clone itself: An end of the junction differs from the germline gene, which may be a read error. The chain employs TRBV7-9 and TRBJ2-5; D unresolved. CDR3 length: 8 residues. Germline loops: CDR1 SEHNR, CDR2 FQNEAQ (reference sequence). The CDR3 DNA follows: TGTGCCAGCAGCCCCGTGCACTTC. Encoded protein: CASSPVHF.

The chain links TRBV5-4 to TRBJ1-2, with 7 bases that match TRBD1. Germline CDR1 SGHNT, CDR2 YYREEE (reference sequence). The V and J ends lost 2 bases and 8 bases, in that order; junction bases with no gene match: 15. The CDR3 extends over 16 amino acids. The CDR3 is CASSLPHPGQMGGYTF. CDR3 nucleotides: TGTGCCAGCAGCTTACCTCACCCGGGACAGATGGGCGGCTACACCTTC.

This chain joins TRBV6-5 and TRBJ2-5; TRBD2 matches 9 bases. The CDR3 runs 14 residues. Germline lookup yields CDR1 MNHEY and CDR2 SVGAGI. V lost 5 bases, J lost 5 bases, and 6 bases stayed unmatched. In DNA form, the CDR3 reads TGTGCCAGCAGTCGACTAGCGGCGGGGGAGACCCAGTACTTC. As protein: CASSRLAAGETQYF.

The chain carries TRBV28 and TRBJ2-5; D remains unclear. From germline, CDR1 is MDHEN and CDR2 SYDVKM. V was shortened by 5 bases and J by 4 bases, with 11 bases between the two germline ends. The CDR3 runs to 13 residues. The CDR3 protein is CASSPAFGETQYF. CDR3 nucleotide sequence: TGTGCCAGCAGTCCGGCTTTCGGAGAGACCCAGTACTTC.

The chain recombines TRBV9 with TRBJ2-1, with D uncertain. Trimming cost V 4 bases and J 0 bases, with 11 bases left between them. This CDR3 is 15 amino acids long. Looked up from germline, CDR1 is SGDLS and CDR2 is YYNGEE. CDR3 nucleotides: TGTGCCAGCAGCATGGACGTAGTCTCCTACAATGAGCAGTTCTTC. Amino acid sequence: CASSMDVVSYNEQFF.

In this sample, this clone turned up a few times. The chain employs TRBV7-9 and TRBJ1-2; D is uncertain. Germline loops: CDR1 SEHNR, CDR2 FQNEAQ (reference sequence). This CDR3 contains 14 residues. Trimming removed 5 bases from V and 4 bases from J, with 14 bases in between. The CDR3 loop is CASSAPGDPYGYTF. Written as DNA, the CDR3 is TGTGCCAGCAGCGCCCCCGGGGATCCCTATGGCTACACCTTC. The full variable domain, with the rest looked up from reference TRBV7-9 and TRBJ1-2, is DTGVSQNPRHKITKRGQNVTFRCDPISEHNRLYWYRQTLGQGPEFLTYFQNEAQLEKSRLLSDRFSAERPKGSFSTLEIQRTEQGDSAMYLCASSAPGDPYGYTFGSGTRLTVV.

The chain recombines TRBV2 with TRBJ2-5; D unclear. Trimming left V 6 bases short and J 7 bases short, with 15 bases between. Germline assignment: CDR1 SNHLY and CDR2 FYNNEI. CDR3 size: 13 residues. The CDR3 nucleotides are TGTGCCAGCAGCCGGGTCGATAGAAGGACCCAGTACTTC. This translates into CASSRVDRRTQYF.

In its sample, this clone was seen a few times. The gene calls are TRBV4-2 and TRBJ1-2; D is uncertain. Germline V gene data show CDR1 as LGHNA and CDR2 as YNFKEQ. V lost 0 bases, J lost 5 bases, and 16 bases lay in between. The CDR3 is 16 residues long. CDR3 DNA: TGTGCCAGCAGCCAAGATCTCGTAAAGGGTCGGTATGGCTACACCTTC. It specifies CASSQDLVKGRYGYTF.

The genes are TRBV7-2 and TRBJ1-3; D remains ambiguous. From germline, CDR1 is SGHTA and CDR2 FQGNSA. Trimming stripped 4 bases from V and 0 bases from J, with 10 bases between. The length of the CDR3 is 15 residues. The DNA for the CDR3 is TGTGCCAGCAGCTCCCAGGCTGCCTCTGGAAACACCATATATTTT. This codes for CASSSQAASGNTIYF.